Presented here are 19 T cell receptor beta chains from one specimen sequenced in a study of early stage breast cancer tumors. The table came from immunoSEQ multiplex PCR; TCRdb's copy has only in-frame clones and leaves some out. This sample has tens of thousands of clones, with 78% found just once. Sequencing was performed on blood. These receptors all come from a person aged 35 to 50 with breast cancer.

The chain uses TRBV6-1 and TRBJ2-7; 7 bases are a match to TRBD1. Per the germline V gene, CDR1 is MNHNS and CDR2 is SASEGT. With V trimmed by 8 bases and J by 7 bases, 5 bases remained unmatched. The CDR3 is 11 amino acids. The CDR3, as DNA: TGTGCCAGCGGGGCAGGGGGTGAGCAGTACTTC. This translates into CASGAGGEQYF.

The genes are TRBV5-6 and TRBJ2-5; D possibly matches TRBD1 or TRBD2 (5 bases each). The CDR3 totals 12 residues. The germline gives CDR1 SGHDT, CDR2 YYEEEE. The ends were cut back, 1 base at V and 7 bases at J, with 8 bases in the middle. The DNA of the CDR3 is TGTGCCAGCAGCTTGTACGGGGCGACCCAGTACTTC. Amino acid sequence: CASSLYGATQYF.

The gene calls are TRBV5-6 and TRBJ2-5; 11 bases match TRBD1. The J call is in doubt because the DNA end fits TRBJ2-7 better. Germline CDR1 and CDR2: SGHDT and YYEEEE. The CDR3 totals 17 residues. The CDR3 DNA reads TGTGCCAGCAGTTTTCCGGGACAGGGGGATTTTTCCTACGAGCAGTACTTC. Translated, it gives CASSFPGQGDFSYEQYF.

This chain uses TRBV7-9 with TRBJ2-3; D is possibly TRBD2 (6 bases). The CDR3 has 19 residues. CDR1 SEHNR and CDR2 FQNEAQ come from the germline V gene (reference sequence). Trimming cost V 5 bases and J 2 bases, with 26 bases left between them. CDR3 in DNA: TGTGCCAGCAGCCTTGAAGGCGGGATCTTAAGGCGGGACACAGATACGCAGTATTTT. Amino acid sequence: CASSLEGGILRRDTDTQYF.

The J gene is TRBJ2-7, the V gene TRBV23-1, with 9 bases matching TRBD1. TRBV23-1 is an ORF, with its function uncertain. The CDR3 is 16 residues long. Trimming at V came to 3 bases and at J to 5 bases, leaving 11 bases not matched to a gene. The CDR3 sequence is CASSQITGGNYDEQYF. The CDR3, as DNA: TGCGCCAGCAGTCAGATAACAGGGGGCAACTATGACGAGCAGTACTTC.

This clone occurred a few times. The rearrangement uses TRBV29-1 and TRBJ1-2, with a tentative D call TRBD1 (6 bases). V dropped 2 bases and J dropped 4 bases, with 14 bases sitting between them. There are 14 residues in the CDR3. Germline CDR1 reads SQVTM; CDR2 reads ANQGSEA. This CDR3 is CSVESQGLLYGYTF. CDR3 coding DNA: TGCAGCGTTGAATCCCAGGGGCTCCTCTATGGCTACACCTTC. Together with reference TRBV29-1 and TRBJ1-2, the CDR3 gives the full variable domain: SAVISQKPSRDICQRGTSLTIQCQVDSQVTMMFWYRQQPGQSLTLIATANQGSEATYESGFVIDKFPISRPNLTFSTLTVSNMSPEDSSIYLCSVESQGLLYGYTFGSGTRLTVV.

The chain links TRBV2 to TRBJ2-1, with 9 bases lining up with TRBD1. The length of the CDR3 is 13 residues. Germline V gene lookup returns CDR1 SNHLY and CDR2 FYNNEI. The ends lost 7 bases at V and 7 bases at J; junction bases unmatched: 5. The CDR3 loop reads CASNRDRVNEQFF. The DNA of the CDR3 is TGTGCCAGCAACCGGGACAGGGTGAATGAGCAGTTCTTC.

This chain joins TRBV30 and TRBJ2-3; perhaps TRBD2 as D (6 bases). The CDR3 spans 15 residues. In germline, CDR1 is GTSNPN, CDR2 SVGIG (reference sequence). V was shortened by 0 bases and J by 3 bases, with 13 bases between the two germline ends. The CDR3 loop is CAWSVWASETDTQYF. CDR3 DNA sequence: TGTGCCTGGAGTGTATGGGCTAGCGAGACAGATACGCAGTATTTT.

The J gene is TRBJ2-7, the V gene TRBV19, with D perhaps matching TRBD1 or TRBD2 (5 bases each). The CDR3 length is 15 residues. V dropped 4 bases and J dropped 0 bases, with 13 bases sitting between them. Germline CDR1 and CDR2: LNHDA and SQIVND (reference sequence). The DNA of the CDR3 is TGTGCCAGTAGTAGTCGAGCCGGGGCCTCCTACGAGCAGTACTTC. This encodes CASSSRAGASYEQYF.

The chain employs TRBV11-3 and TRBJ2-5; 8 bases align to TRBD2. The CDR3 contains 17 residues. V lost 1 base, J lost 5 bases, and 12 bases stayed unmatched. CDR1 SGHNT and CDR2 YENEEA come from the germline V gene. The CDR3 DNA sequence: TGTGCCAGCAGCTTAGGAGTGTCTAGCGGGTCTGGGGAGACCCAGTACTTC. Translating gives CASSLGVSSGSGETQYF.

The chain uses TRBV6-1 and TRBJ2-1; 10 bases are a match to TRBD1. This CDR3 is built from 15 residues. Unmatched junction bases numbered 10, after V lost 7 bases and J lost 7 bases. Germline CDR1 MNHNS, CDR2 SASEGT. CDR3 bases: TGTGCCAGCATTAAGGCCGGGACAGGGGTTAATGAGCAGTTCTTC. This encodes CASIKAGTGVNEQFF.

The chain couples TRBV11-2 to TRBJ2-3, with no clear D. The CDR3 has 12 residues. The germline V and J ends were trimmed by 2 bases and 3 bases, with 3 bases remaining between them. Germline lookup yields CDR1 SGHAT and CDR2 FQNNGV. This CDR3 is CASSLMTDTQYF. The CDR3 DNA sequence: TGTGCCAGCAGCTTAATGACAGATACGCAGTATTTT.

The chain uses TRBV5-1 and TRBJ2-1; D uncertain. The germline gives CDR1 SGHRS, CDR2 YFSETQ. Trimming stripped 2 bases from V and 5 bases from J, with 8 bases between. This CDR3 has 13 amino acids. Written as DNA, the CDR3 is TGCGCCAGCAGCTTCGGACCGAACAATGAGCAGTTCTTC. It encodes CASSFGPNNEQFF.

The V gene is TRBV6-1, the J gene TRBJ2-1, with 10 bases matching TRBD1. V shed 8 bases and J 4 bases; nucleotides not matched to a gene: 8. CDR1 MNHNS and CDR2 SASEGT come from the germline V gene. The CDR3 is 15 residues long. The CDR3 DNA is TGTGCCAGCGGCCGGGGACAGGGGACATACAATGAGCAGTTCTTC. Encoded protein: CASGRGQGTYNEQFF.

V and J are TRBV18 and TRBJ1-3; the D is unclear. Germline CDR1 KGHSH, CDR2 LQKENI. Trimming shortened V by 2 bases and J by 8 bases, and 10 bases separated the two germline ends. The CDR3 loop spans 13 amino acids. CDR3 coding DNA: TGTGCCAGCTCACCAGAGGGTTTAGACACCATATATTTT. Protein: CASSPEGLDTIYF.

Only one count was recorded for this clone. The V and J genes are TRBV6-4 and TRBJ2-1; 11 bases match TRBD2. V gave up 6 bases and J gave up 5 bases; unmatched junction bases: 3. The germline gives CDR1 MRHNA, CDR2 SNTAGT. The CDR3 loop spans 14 amino acids. The CDR3 here is CASRGTSGNNEQFF. In nucleotides, the CDR3 is TGTGCCAGCAGAGGGACTAGCGGAAACAATGAGCAGTTCTTC.

The V and J genes are TRBV9 and TRBJ2-3, with TRBD2 matching 11 bases. J lost 1 base, V lost 1 base, and 5 bases had no gene match. Germline loops: CDR1 SGDLS, CDR2 YYNGEE. This CDR3 contains 17 residues. The CDR3 DNA reads as TGTGCCAGCAGCGTATCCCTAGCGGGAGGCCGCACAGATACGCAGTATTTT. It yields the protein CASSVSLAGGRTDTQYF.

The chain links TRBV15 to TRBJ2-1; perhaps TRBD2 as D (6 bases). Deletions cut 0 bases from V and 6 bases from J, with 21 bases between. CDR3 length equals 18 residues. Looked up from germline, CDR1 is LNHNV and CDR2 is YYDKDF (reference sequence). The CDR3 loop reads CATSRDPGRFGSRNEQFF. DNA for the CDR3: TGTGCCACCAGCAGAGACCCCGGGCGTTTCGGGAGTCGCAATGAGCAGTTCTTC.

The genes are TRBV5-1 and TRBJ1-4; possibly TRBD1 for D (5 bases). Germline lookup yields CDR1 SGHRS and CDR2 YFSETQ. The CDR3 runs to 14 residues. V lost 4 bases to trimming and J lost 5 bases, with 12 bases between them. This CDR3 is CASSPTASNEKLFF. CDR3 DNA: TGCGCCAGCAGCCCGACAGCCTCAAATGAAAAACTGTTTTTT.